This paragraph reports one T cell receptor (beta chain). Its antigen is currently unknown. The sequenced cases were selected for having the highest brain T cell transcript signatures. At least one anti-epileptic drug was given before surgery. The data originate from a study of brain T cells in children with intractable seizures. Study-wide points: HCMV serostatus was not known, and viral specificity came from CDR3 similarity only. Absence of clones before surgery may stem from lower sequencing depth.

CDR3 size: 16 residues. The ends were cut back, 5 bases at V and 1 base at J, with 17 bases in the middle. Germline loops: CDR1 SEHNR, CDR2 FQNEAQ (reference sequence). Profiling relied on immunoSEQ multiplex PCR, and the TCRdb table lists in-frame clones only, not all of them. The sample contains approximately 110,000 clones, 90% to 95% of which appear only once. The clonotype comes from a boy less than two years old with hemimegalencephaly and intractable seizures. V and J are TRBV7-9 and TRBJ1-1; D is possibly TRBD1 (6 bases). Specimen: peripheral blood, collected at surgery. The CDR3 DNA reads TGTGCCAGCAGCCCCTGGGGGCGCCGGGGGAACACTGAAGCTTTCTTT. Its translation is CASSPWGRRGNTEAFF.